These 27 T cell receptor beta chains came from one sample sequenced in a study of T-cell memory formation after mild COVID-19. TCRdb re-analysed the 5' RACE reads in MiXCR, keeping a single row per CDR3 protein. The table has approximately 190,000 distinct CDR3 sequences, around 17% seen once. Sequencing input: PBMCs or a T cell subset sorted from them (not recorded which). These receptors came from an adult woman who had mild COVID-19 (a few samples of this study predate the infection). Cell type and time point are not known.

V is TRBV14 and J is TRBJ2-2, with a possible D match to TRBD2 (5 bases). In germline, CDR1 is SGHDN, CDR2 FVKESK. Between the trimmed V and J ends, which lost 4 bases and 5 bases, there was a span of 14 bases. The CDR3 runs to 15 residues. The CDR3 DNA reads as TGTGCCAGCAGCCCCGGAGGTCTCGGGACCGGGGAGCTGTTTTTT. Translated: CASSPGGLGTGELFF.

The chain carries TRBV15 and TRBJ2-7; TRBD2 matches 7 bases. With V trimmed by 5 bases and J by 4 bases, 14 bases remained unmatched. This CDR3 contains 16 residues. The V gene's germline CDR1 is LNHNV and CDR2 YYDKDF (reference sequence). Written as DNA, the CDR3 is TGTGCCACCAGCCGATCACGGGGCGGGAGAGGGTACGAGCAGTACTTC. Protein product: CATSRSRGGRGYEQYF.

The chain combines TRBV9 with TRBJ1-1; possible D gene TRBD1, 6 bases. CDR1 SGDLS and CDR2 YYNGEE come from the germline V gene. This CDR3 has 14 amino acids. V dropped 4 bases and J dropped 5 bases, with 15 bases sitting between them. CDR3 bases: TGTGCCAGCAGCCCCAGAGGGGGGGTTACTGAAGCTTTCTTT. This codes for CASSPRGGVTEAFF.

This clonotype turned up a few times. The rearrangement joins TRBV12-3 or TRBV12-4 to TRBJ2-7; D gene unclear. The length of the CDR3 is 12 residues. V lost 1 base and J lost 6, with 7 bases in between. DNA for the CDR3: TGTGCCAGCAGTTTAGTGACCTTCGAGCAGTACTTC. This encodes CASSLVTFEQYF.

The chain is built from TRBV4-3 and TRBJ1-6; TRBD1 aligns across 10 bases. This CDR3 contains 17 residues. Trimming at V came to 4 bases and at J to 7 bases, leaving 10 bases not matched to a gene. Germline V gene sequence: CDR1 LGHNA, CDR2 YSLEER. The CDR3 DNA follows: TGCGCCAGCAGCCGTTCCATCCCGGGACAGGGGAATTCACCCCTCCACTTT. Amino acid sequence: CASSRSIPGQGNSPLHF.

This rearrangement joins TRBV7-9 to TRBJ2-1; 8 nucleotides match TRBD2. V shed 5 bases and J 9 bases; nucleotides not matched to a gene: 15. There are 16 residues in the CDR3. CDR1 SEHNR and CDR2 FQNEAQ come from the germline V gene (reference sequence). The CDR3 bases are TGTGCCAGCAGCCTTAGCGCACTAGCGGAGGCGAGTGAGCAGTTCTTC. Amino acids: CASSLSALAEASEQFF. The variable domain in full, with the rest retrieved from reference TRBV7-9 and TRBJ2-1, is DTGVSQNPRHKITKRGQNVTFRCDPISEHNRLYWYRQTLGQGPEFLTYFQNEAQLEKSRLLSDRFSAERPKGSFSTLEIQRTEQGDSAMYLCASSLSALAEASEQFFGPGTRLTVL.

J is TRBJ2-3 and V is TRBV12-3 or TRBV12-4; 12 bases agree with TRBD2. The CDR3 is 17 amino acids. Trimming at V came to 3 bases and at J to 0 bases, leaving 4 bases not matched to a gene. The CDR3 coding sequence is TGTGCCAGCAGTTTTGGGACTAGCGGGTTTAGCACAGATACGCAGTATTTT. This encodes CASSFGTSGFSTDTQYF.

This rearrangement joins TRBV7-2 to TRBJ1-6, with D possibly being TRBD1 (5 bases). Germline V gene lookup returns CDR1 SGHTA and CDR2 FQGNSA. V shed 1 base and J shed 9 bases, with 7 bases lying between them. The CDR3 has 13 amino acids. CDR3 protein: CASSLGGGSPLHF. As DNA, the CDR3 is TGTGCCAGCAGCTTAGGTGGGGGTTCACCCCTCCACTTT.

CDR3 DNA: TGTGCCAGCAGCTCACGACAGACGAACACTGAAGCTTTCTTT. Its translation is CASSSRQTNTEAFF. This chain connects TRBV12-3 or TRBV12-4 to TRBJ1-1; D may be TRBD1 (5 bases). The CDR3 extends over 14 amino acids. Trimming left V 6 bases short and J 1 base short, with 12 bases between.

The chain recombines TRBV21-1 with TRBJ2-1. TRBV21-1 is tagged as a pseudogene. This CDR3 region has 15 residues. This CDR3 reads CASSKGGTSYNEQFF. The CDR3, as DNA: TGTGCCAGCAGCAAAGGTGGAACCTCCTACAATGAGCAGTTCTTC.

The V call is TRBV9, the J call TRBJ2-1, with 12 positions matching TRBD2. The CDR3 covers 16 residues. J lost 4 bases, V lost 0 bases, and 2 bases had no gene match. Looked up from germline, CDR1 is SGDLS and CDR2 is YYNGEE. The CDR3 DNA reads as TGTGCCAGCAGCGTAGAGGGGACTAGCGGGTACAATGAGCAGTTCTTC. Its protein product is CASSVEGTSGYNEQFF. The variable domain in full, completed from reference TRBV9 and TRBJ2-1, reads DSGVTQTPKHLITATGQRVTLRCSPRSGDLSVYWYQQSLDQGLQFLIQYYNGEERAKGNILERFSAQQFPDLHSELNLSSLELGDSALYFCASSVEGTSGYNEQFFGPGTRLTVL.

This clonotype appeared many times. The rearrangement joins TRBV7-2 to TRBJ2-1, with D possibly being TRBD2 (5 bases). Germline loops: CDR1 SGHTA, CDR2 FQGNSA. Trimming cost V 5 bases and J 9 bases, with 14 bases left between them. CDR3 length: 13 residues. This chain's CDR3 is CASSPSSGFEQFF. The CDR3 DNA reads as TGTGCCAGCAGCCCCTCTTCGGGATTTGAGCAGTTCTTC. The whole variable domain, filled in from reference TRBV7-2 and TRBJ2-1, reads GAGVSQSPSNKVTEKGKDVELRCDPISGHTALYWYRQSLGQGLEFLIYFQGNSAPDKSGLPSDRFSAERTGGSVSTLTIQRTQQEDSAVYLCASSPSSGFEQFFGPGTRLTVL.

This rearrangement joins TRBV12-3 or TRBV12-4 to TRBJ2-4; tentatively, D is TRBD2 (5 bases). With 5 bases removed from V and 2 bases from J, the gap between germline ends came to 10 bases. This CDR3 has 14 residues. The CDR3 DNA is TGTGCCAGCAGTCCGGGATCCCCCAAAAACATTCAGTACTTC. It specifies CASSPGSPKNIQYF.

This clonotype was detected a few times. The chain employs TRBV4-3 and TRBJ2-2; D is unresolved. Trimming shortened V by 4 bases and J by 6 bases, and 3 bases separated the two germline ends. The CDR3 extends over 11 amino acids. Germline V gene lookup returns CDR1 LGHNA and CDR2 YSLEER. DNA for the CDR3: TGCGCCAGCAGCCGGGCCGGGGAGCTGTTTTTT. Amino acid sequence: CASSRAGELFF.

The V gene is TRBV7-2, the J gene TRBJ2-7; D is perhaps TRBD1 (6 bases). The germline gives CDR1 SGHTA, CDR2 FQGNSA. V was shortened by 2 bases and J by 2 bases, with 13 bases between the two germline ends. This CDR3 contains 15 residues. The CDR3 region is CASSLQQGSPYEQYF. In nucleotides, the CDR3 is TGTGCCAGCAGCTTACAGCAGGGGAGCCCCTACGAGCAGTACTTC.

This CDR3 reads CASSPLGRAAFF. CDR3 sequence (DNA): TGTGCCAGCAGCCCATTGGGGCGGGCGGCTTTCTTT. This chain connects TRBV14 to TRBJ1-1; D may be TRBD1 (5 bases). The CDR3 loop spans 12 amino acids. Trimming pared 4 bases from V and 11 bases from J, leaving 14 bases between. Germline values: CDR1 SGHDN, CDR2 FVKESK.

The chain is built from TRBV7-9 and TRBJ1-2, with D possibly TRBD1 on 5 matching bases. CDR3 length: 13 residues. Germline values: CDR1 SEHNR, CDR2 FQNEAQ (reference sequence). V lost 5 bases and J 7 bases, leaving 14 bases between the germline ends. Here the CDR3 reads CASSRLGGSGYTF. The DNA for the CDR3 is TGTGCCAGCAGCCGCCTGGGGGGATCTGGCTACACCTTC.

This chain uses TRBV6-6 with TRBJ1-6; D perhaps matches TRBD1 (5 bases). This CDR3 is built from 15 residues. V was trimmed by 2 bases and J by 7 bases, leaving 12 bases between them. Germline values: CDR1 MNHNY, CDR2 SVGAGI (reference sequence). The CDR3 spells CASSYTGGRNSPLHF. The DNA for the CDR3 is TGTGCCAGCAGTTACACGGGGGGTAGGAATTCACCCCTCCACTTT.

This clonotype was seen a handful of times. The J gene is TRBJ1-2, the V gene TRBV29-1, with a possible D match to TRBD1 (5 bases). The CDR3 is made up of 11 amino acids. Germline V gives CDR1 SQVTM, CDR2 ANQGSEA. CDR3 bases: TGCATAACCGGTGGGGGTGATGGCTACACCTTC. Amino acids: CITGGGDGYTF.

This clonotype showed up just a few times. The chain combines TRBV11-2 with TRBJ2-3; D tentatively fits TRBD1 or TRBD2 (5 bases each). CDR1 and CDR2 from the germline V gene are SGHAT and FQNNGV. The V end lost 4 bases, the J end lost 5 bases, and 10 bases lay between the germline ends. The CDR3 is 13 amino acids. This CDR3 reads CASSSEGRDTQYF. CDR3 sequence (DNA): TGTGCCAGCAGCTCCGAGGGGAGAGATACGCAGTATTTT.

The table lists this clonotype with a few counts. The J gene is TRBJ1-2, the V gene TRBV7-9, with 8 positions matching TRBD1. Per germline, CDR1 SEHNR and CDR2 FQNEAQ (reference sequence). Trimming at V came to 8 bases and at J to 7 bases, leaving 9 bases not matched to a gene. The CDR3 covers 13 residues. The CDR3, as DNA: TGTGCCAGCCCTGGACAGGGTGGGTTTGGCTACACCTTC. Translated, it gives CASPGQGGFGYTF.

This clonotype was seen only a few times. This chain uses TRBV6-6 with TRBJ1-3; a weak D match, TRBD1 (5 bases). V shed 7 bases and J shed 0 bases, with 10 bases lying between them. Per germline, CDR1 MNHNY and CDR2 SVGAGI (reference sequence). The CDR3 spans 14 residues. CDR3 coding DNA: TGTGCCAGCACGGAGGGACTCTCTGGAAACACCATATATTTT. Amino acids: CASTEGLSGNTIYF.

This clonotype was recorded a few times. The V gene is TRBV20-1, the J gene TRBJ2-3; possible D gene TRBD1, 6 bases. CDR3 length: 16 amino acids. The ends were cut back, 0 bases at V and 4 bases at J, with 17 bases in the middle. The germline V gene has CDR1 DFQATT and CDR2 SNEGSKA (reference sequence). CDR3 coding DNA: TGCAGTGCTAGAGATCTCAGGGGCCGTCACCCAGATACGCAGTATTTT. This gives the protein CSARDLRGRHPDTQYF.

This clonotype has only a few counts. V is TRBV12-3 or TRBV12-4 and J is TRBJ1-2, with D unclear. This CDR3 contains 13 residues. Trimming left V 7 bases short and J 4 bases short, with 13 bases between. DNA for the CDR3: TGTGCCAGCACTGGTCGGGGTATCTATGGCTACACCTTC. It is translated as CASTGRGIYGYTF.

This clonotype was seen only a few times. CDR3 loop: CASSLVGGGRYEQYF. DNA for the CDR3: TGCGCCAGCAGCTTGGTTGGCGGGGGGCGTTACGAGCAGTACTTC. This chain uses TRBV5-1 with TRBJ2-7; 8 positions agree with TRBD2. Germline CDR1 is SGHRS and CDR2 is YFSETQ. V gave up 0 bases and J gave up 4 bases; unmatched junction bases: 6. CDR3 length: 15 residues.

The chain recombines TRBV6-2 or TRBV6-3 with TRBJ2-5; D perhaps matches TRBD2 (6 bases). The germline V gene encodes CDR1 MNHEY and CDR2 SVGEGT. V was trimmed by 4 bases and J by 4 bases, leaving 13 bases between them. CDR3 length: 14 amino acids. CDR3 coding DNA: TGTGCCAGCAGTTCGGCGGGACTGGGAGAGACCCAGTACTTC. This sequence encodes CASSSAGLGETQYF.

The V gene is TRBV7-2, the J gene TRBJ1-2; D might be TRBD1 (5 bases). The CDR3 runs 15 residues. V was clipped by 7 bases and J by 2 bases, with 17 bases between them. Germline V gives CDR1 SGHTA, CDR2 FQGNSA. CDR3 sequence (DNA): TGTGCCAGCATCGACGCGCCGGGACTCAACTATGGCTACACCTTC. Its protein is CASIDAPGLNYGYTF.